Listed here are 31 T cell receptor beta chains from one sample, sequenced in a study of T cell responses to AZD1222 COVID-19 vaccine. Here immunoSEQ multiplex PCR was the method, and the copy in TCRdb shows in-frame clones only, minus some. This table has roughly 70,000 clones, more than 65% appearing once. The sample in question was peripheral blood, obtained on day 0 of MenACWY control vaccination. The receptors derive from an adult in good health.

The rearrangement links TRBV30 to TRBJ1-1; TRBD1 is a possible D gene (5 bases). V dropped 1 base and J dropped 3 bases, with 15 bases sitting between them. The CDR3 spans 15 residues. Germline V CDR1 and CDR2: GTSNPN, SVGIG (reference sequence). The CDR3 loop reads CAWSGGSATDTEAFF. CDR3 bases: TGTGCCTGGAGTGGGGGCTCGGCAACTGACACTGAAGCTTTCTTT. Based on the CDR3 plus reference TRBV30 and TRBJ1-1, the full variable domain is SQTIHQWPATLVQPVGSPLSLECTVEGTSNPNLYWYRQAAGRGLQLLFYSVGIGQISSEVPQNLSASRPQDRQFILSSKKLLLSDSGFYLCAWSGGSATDTEAFFGQGTRLTVV.

The J gene is TRBJ1-1, the V gene TRBV11-2, with 7 bases that match TRBD1. Trimming took 6 bases from V and 0 from J; bases not matched to a gene: 7. The CDR3 has 15 amino acids. Germline loops: CDR1 SGHAT, CDR2 FQNNGV. DNA of the CDR3: TGTGCCAGCAGACCAATGACAGGGCTGAACACTGAAGCTTTCTTT. It is translated as CASRPMTGLNTEAFF. The variable domain in full, with the rest retrieved from reference TRBV11-2 and TRBJ1-1, is EAGVAQSPRYKIIEKRQSVAFWCNPISGHATLYWYQQILGQGPKLLIQFQNNGVVDDSQLPKDRFSAERLKGVDSTLKIQPAKLEDSAVYLCASRPMTGLNTEAFFGQGTRLTVV.

The rearrangement joins TRBV7-2 to TRBJ2-7, with D possibly called TRBD1 or TRBD2 (5 bases each). V was pared by 1 base and J by 0 bases, with 16 bases between. Germline V CDR1 and CDR2: SGHTA, FQGNSA. The CDR3 spans 17 residues. CDR3 protein: CASSLGSPGRPSYEQYF. The CDR3 DNA reads as TGTGCCAGCAGCTTAGGCTCCCCGGGACGGCCCTCCTACGAGCAGTACTTC. The full variable domain, completed using reference TRBV7-2 and TRBJ2-7, is GAGVSQSPSNKVTEKGKDVELRCDPISGHTALYWYRQSLGQGLEFLIYFQGNSAPDKSGLPSDRFSAERTGGSVSTLTIQRTQQEDSAVYLCASSLGSPGRPSYEQYFGPGTRLTVT.

The chain links TRBV9 to TRBJ2-2; no definite D call. Germline values: CDR1 SGDLS, CDR2 YYNGEE. The CDR3 loop spans 14 amino acids. Trimming took off 0 bases at V and 2 bases at J, with 5 bases between the two ends. CDR3 loop: CASSVADNTGELFF. In DNA, the CDR3 is TGTGCCAGCAGCGTAGCGGATAACACCGGGGAGCTGTTTTTT.

The rearrangement joins TRBV2 to TRBJ1-6; a weak D match, TRBD1 (6 bases). This CDR3 has 14 amino acids. V lost 6 bases and J 7 bases, leaving 13 bases between the germline ends. Germline V gene sequence: CDR1 SNHLY, CDR2 FYNNEI. The CDR3 coding sequence is TGTGCCAGCAGCGCGAGGGGGGCGAATTCACCCCTCCACTTT. Translation: CASSARGANSPLHF.

The chain recombines TRBV6-2 or TRBV6-3 with TRBJ1-1; D might be TRBD1 (5 bases). The length of the CDR3 is 14 residues. Trimming shortened V by 5 bases and J by 4 bases, and 14 bases separated the two germline ends. Germline V gene data show CDR1 as MNHEY and CDR2 as SVGEGT. The DNA of the CDR3 is TGTGCCAGCAGTCAGAACCCGGGACCCACTGAAGCTTTCTTT. It codes for CASSQNPGPTEAFF.

This chain links TRBV5-5 with TRBJ2-1; 10 bases are shared with TRBD1. The junction had 7 bases not matched to a gene; V was cut back by 4 bases and J by 0 bases. The CDR3 spans 17 residues. Germline CDR1 reads SGHKS; CDR2 reads YYEKEE (reference sequence). The CDR3 DNA sequence: TGTGCCAGCAGCGCCCCGGACAGGGGGAGCTCCTACAATGAGCAGTTCTTC. Protein: CASSAPDRGSSYNEQFF.

The chain couples TRBV5-4 to TRBJ2-1; D tentatively reads TRBD1 or TRBD2 (5 bases each). The CDR3 covers 14 residues. V lost 7 bases to trimming and J lost 5 bases, with 16 bases between them. Germline V gene data show CDR1 as SGHNT and CDR2 as YYREEE (reference sequence). Written as DNA, the CDR3 is TGTGCCAGCGGGGGTCCGGGAAGCCACAATGAGCAGTTCTTC. The encoded protein is CASGGPGSHNEQFF.

The genes are TRBV6-6 and TRBJ1-5, with 8 bases matching TRBD1. CDR3 length equals 14 residues. Germline trimming cut 6 bases from V and 4 bases from J; bases unmatched to any gene: 5. Germline CDR1 and CDR2: MNHNY and SVGAGI (reference sequence). The CDR3, as DNA: TGTGCCAGCAGATACGACAGGGGAAATCAGCCCCAGCATTTT. It specifies CASRYDRGNQPQHF.

As DNA, the CDR3 is TGCGCCAGCAGCCAAGATAATACGAGGGGCTCTGGCTACACCTTC. This translates into CASSQDNTRGSGYTF. V gene TRBV4-3 combines with J gene TRBJ1-2; maybe TRBD1 (5 bases). In germline, CDR1 is LGHNA, CDR2 YSLEER. The ends were cut back, 0 bases at V and 7 bases at J, with 15 bases in the middle. The CDR3 consists of 15 residues.

This clone was recorded only once. This chain connects TRBV2 to TRBJ1-3, with 7 bases identical to TRBD1. V was clipped by 4 bases and J by 8 bases; unmatched bases: 5. Per germline, CDR1 SNHLY and CDR2 FYNNEI. The CDR3 runs 13 residues. The CDR3 loop is CASSGQGGDTIYF. The CDR3 DNA is TGTGCCAGCAGTGGACAGGGTGGGGACACCATATATTTT.

V gene TRBV19 combines with J gene TRBJ2-1; the match to TRBD2 covers 10 bases. V was pared by 0 bases and J by 7 bases, with 9 bases of the junction left unmatched. Germline CDR1 LNHDA, CDR2 SQIVND (reference sequence). CDR3 length: 17 residues. CDR3 loop: CASSIDQVAGGINEQFF. CDR3 in DNA: TGTGCCAGTAGTATAGATCAGGTAGCGGGGGGAATTAATGAGCAGTTCTTC.

V gene TRBV28 combines with J gene TRBJ2-7; TRBD2 agrees at 9 bases. The CDR3 runs to 14 residues. Germline CDR1 MDHEN, CDR2 SYDVKM. The J segment lost 6 bases and the V segment lost 6 bases, leaving 9 bases of the junction unmatched. The DNA for the CDR3 is TGTGCCAGCAGGAGATCTAGCGGGACAAGCGAGCAGTACTTC. Amino acid sequence: CASRRSSGTSEQYF.

CDR3 nucleotides: TGTGCCAGCAGTCGCACCGGGACAGGGGATGGCTACACCTTC. As protein: CASSRTGTGDGYTF. The V gene is TRBV6-5, the J gene TRBJ1-2; 10 bases align to TRBD1. The CDR3 spans 14 residues. V dropped 5 bases and J dropped 6; count of bases not matched to a gene: 6. Germline CDR1 MNHEY, CDR2 SVGAGI.

For this clone: Within the sample, other DNA sequences also encode this same CDR3. The rearrangement joins TRBV30 to TRBJ2-3, with D uncertain. The CDR3 has 11 residues. Trimming cost V 3 bases and J 5 bases, with 6 bases left between them. Germline CDR1 is GTSNPN and CDR2 is SVGIG (reference sequence). The CDR3 DNA is TGTGCCTGGAGCCCCCGAGATACGCAGTATTTT. Translating it yields CAWSPRDTQYF.

This chain connects TRBV5-8 to TRBJ1-2; unclear D gene. Trimming left V 4 bases short and J 8 bases short, with 21 bases between. The CDR3 consists of 15 residues. Germline V lookup: CDR1 SGHTS, CDR2 YDEGEE. In DNA form, the CDR3 reads TGTGCCAGCAGCCCACTACGGGAGGGCCCTAGAGGCTACACCTTC. Its protein is CASSPLREGPRGYTF. The whole variable domain, filled in from reference TRBV5-8 and TRBJ1-2, reads EAGVTQSPTHLIKTRGQQATLRCSPISGHTSVYWYQQALGLGLQFLLWYDEGEERNRGNFPPRFSGRQFPNYSSELNVNALELEDSALYLCASSPLREGPRGYTFGSGTRLTVV.

This chain links TRBV2 with TRBJ1-1; no reliable D call. V was clipped by 1 base and J by 0 bases, with 9 bases between them. The CDR3 length is 15 residues. Germline V CDR1 and CDR2: SNHLY, FYNNEI. CDR3 coding DNA: TGTGCCAGCAGTGAAGGAGATAATTTGAACACTGAAGCTTTCTTT. Its protein is CASSEGDNLNTEAFF.

The chain is built from TRBV5-1 and TRBJ2-4, with 10 bases that match TRBD1. This CDR3 is built from 14 residues. The germline CDR1 and CDR2 sequences are SGHRS and YFSETQ. J lost 5 bases, V lost 3 bases, and 2 bases had no gene match. CDR3 nucleotide sequence: TGCGCCAGCAGCTGGGGGACAGGGGAAAACATTCAGTACTTC. Residues: CASSWGTGENIQYF.

This clone was detected only once. The J gene is TRBJ1-1, the V gene TRBV5-1; D gene uncertain. Trimming pared 4 bases from V and 0 bases from J, leaving 10 bases between. This CDR3 region has 14 residues. Germline V lookup: CDR1 SGHRS, CDR2 YFSETQ. The CDR3 DNA reads TGCGCCAGCAGCCCATCGGGCCTGAACACTGAAGCTTTCTTT. Residues: CASSPSGLNTEAFF.

The chain joins TRBV11-2 to TRBJ2-1; no clear D gene. Trimming removed 5 bases from V and 3 bases from J, with 17 bases in between. The CDR3 loop spans 16 amino acids. Germline V CDR1 and CDR2: SGHAT, FQNNGV. Written as DNA, the CDR3 is TGTGCCAGCAGCCGAAACCGCCGGGTAATCTACAATGAGCAGTTCTTC. Translated: CASSRNRRVIYNEQFF. Supplemented by reference TRBV11-2 and TRBJ2-1, the full variable domain reads EAGVAQSPRYKIIEKRQSVAFWCNPISGHATLYWYQQILGQGPKLLIQFQNNGVVDDSQLPKDRFSAERLKGVDSTLKIQPAKLEDSAVYLCASSRNRRVIYNEQFFGPGTRLTVL.

The gene calls are TRBV12-5 and TRBJ2-7; D gene uncertain. The germline CDR1 and CDR2 sequences are LGHNT and FRNRAP. V was shortened by 1 base and J by 4 bases, with 8 bases between the two germline ends. The CDR3 is 13 amino acids. This CDR3 is CASGLGVEYEQYF. The CDR3 coding sequence is TGTGCTAGTGGTTTGGGGGTGGAGTACGAGCAGTACTTC.

The chain is built from TRBV24-1 and TRBJ2-1; no firm D call. Germline CDR1 is KGHDR and CDR2 is SFDVKD. The CDR3 runs to 15 residues. V was shortened by 7 bases and J by 0 bases, with 12 bases between the two germline ends. The chain's CDR3 is CATSNPRVSYNEQFF. The CDR3 DNA is TGTGCCACCAGCAACCCCCGGGTCTCCTACAATGAGCAGTTCTTC.

The rearrangement uses TRBV19 and TRBJ1-6; D is unresolved. Germline CDR1 LNHDA, CDR2 SQIVND (reference sequence). The CDR3 is 15 amino acids. V was pared by 4 bases and J by 7 bases, with 14 bases between. CDR3 amino acids: CASSNNGERNSPLHF. The CDR3 region has the DNA TGTGCCAGTAGTAATAATGGGGAGAGGAATTCACCCCTCCACTTT.

This clone was seen more than once but under ten times. The V and J genes are TRBV7-2 and TRBJ1-1; 8 bases align to TRBD1. CDR1 is SGHTA, CDR2 FQGNSA, per germline. V lost 4 bases and J lost 10; bases outside the gene matches: 8. The CDR3 sequence is 13 residues long. The CDR3 DNA follows: TGTGCCAGCAGCTCGCCCTCTACAGGGGGAGCTTTCTTT. It translates to CASSSPSTGGAFF.

The chain is built from TRBV27 and TRBJ2-7; D gene unclear. The germline V and J ends were trimmed by 6 bases and 7 bases, with 7 bases remaining between them. CDR1 is MNHEY and CDR2 is SMNVEV in the germline V gene (reference sequence). CDR3 length: 10 amino acids. Here the CDR3 DNA reads TGTGCCAGCAGCTACCGGGAGCAGTACTTC. Protein sequence: CASSYREQYF.

The chain combines TRBV7-6 with TRBJ2-2; D is undetermined. V was trimmed by 1 base and J by 4 bases, leaving 7 bases between them. This CDR3 comprises 14 residues. Germline CDR1 SGHVS, CDR2 FNYEAQ. CDR3: CASSLVSLTGELFF. CDR3 DNA sequence: TGTGCCAGCAGCTTAGTTAGCCTCACCGGGGAGCTGTTTTTT.

The chain is built from TRBV11-2 and TRBJ1-2, with D maybe TRBD1 (5 bases). Germline V lookup: CDR1 SGHAT, CDR2 FQNNGV. This CDR3 has 15 residues. The ends were cut back, 1 base at V and 2 bases at J, with 11 bases in the middle. The CDR3 region has the DNA TGTGCCAGCAGCTTAGCAGGAAGGGGCAACTATGGCTACACCTTC. This encodes CASSLAGRGNYGYTF. Supplemented by reference TRBV11-2 and TRBJ1-2, the full variable domain reads EAGVAQSPRYKIIEKRQSVAFWCNPISGHATLYWYQQILGQGPKLLIQFQNNGVVDDSQLPKDRFSAERLKGVDSTLKIQPAKLEDSAVYLCASSLAGRGNYGYTFGSGTRLTVV.

The CDR3 nucleotides are TGTGCCAGCAGCGTATCACAGGGGACATCCTACGAGCAGTACTTC. It codes for CASSVSQGTSYEQYF. The chain combines TRBV9 with TRBJ2-7; TRBD1 aligns across 7 bases. Per germline, CDR1 SGDLS and CDR2 YYNGEE. CDR3 length equals 15 residues. The J segment lost 1 base and the V segment lost 1 base, leaving 5 bases of the junction unmatched.

The chain combines TRBV15 with TRBJ1-2; D gene unclear. This CDR3 contains 14 residues. In germline, CDR1 is LNHNV, CDR2 YYDKDF (reference sequence). The ends were cut back, 3 bases at V and 4 bases at J, with 12 bases in the middle. CDR3 bases: TGTGCCACCAGCAGGGGGATCCTTAGCTATGGCTACACCTTC. Protein: CATSRGILSYGYTF.

The V call is TRBV5-1, the J call TRBJ1-1, with D unclear. The V end lost 0 bases, the J end lost 1 base, and 7 bases lay between the germline ends. Germline CDR1 and CDR2: SGHRS and YFSETQ. The CDR3 is 14 residues long. The DNA of the CDR3 is TGCGCCAGCAGCTTGGTTCCGGAGAACACTGAAGCTTTCTTT. Amino acid sequence: CASSLVPENTEAFF.

This clone has just a few counts. CDR3 in amino acids: CASSLSGQKYYEQYF. In DNA form, the CDR3 reads TGTGCCAGCAGCTTGTCTGGACAGAAATATTACGAGCAGTACTTC. The chain couples TRBV5-5 to TRBJ2-7, with TRBD1 as a possible D gene (6 bases). The CDR3 runs to 15 residues. Germline V gene sequence: CDR1 SGHKS, CDR2 YYEKEE (reference sequence). V was shortened by 1 base and J by 4 bases, with 15 bases between the two germline ends.